This is a list of T cell receptor beta chains from one sample in a study of shared clonotypes between healthy human individuals. Clones were sequenced by immunoSEQ multiplex PCR, and TCRdb holds only the in-frame ones, with some missing. The table lists a few million clones, 90% to 95% of them singletons. Sequences were obtained from naive CD8+ T cells from PBMCs. These receptors originate from a man in his late teens or twenties in good health. Some clones in this sample may be carry-over from other donors' samples. Both conserved end residues are trimmed from each CDR3. Expanded clones are given a class, and other clones once, few, many or no size at all.

j_call v_call cdr3_length clone_size cdr3_aa
TRBJ2-7 TRBV7-8 12 . ASIRTGDPYEQY
TRBJ1-5 TRBV27 12 . ASSLYAGNQPQH
TRBJ2-7 TRBV30 11 . AWVGRPSYEQY
TRBJ1-5 TRBV10-2 11 . ASSVRRNQPQH
TRBJ2-7 TRBV28 13 . ASSFPRDSDYEQY
TRBJ1-2 TRBV5-1 12 . ASSPGQGMDGYT
TRBJ1-3 TRBV9 16 . ASSVVGTGSLGGNTIY
TRBJ2-1 TRBV19 13 once ASGDGASSYNEQF
TRBJ1-1 TRBV27 11 . ASSLTGRTEAF
TRBJ2-5 TRBV2 12 . ASRDPGAQETQY